Presented here are 27 T cell receptor beta chains from one specimen sequenced in a study of T cell repertoires in cytomegalovirus infection. MiXCR, applied by TCRdb to the reads, yields one record per CDR3 protein. Of around 530,000 distinct CDR3 sequences listed, 16% were seen once; the top ten hold 20% to 30%. The sample comprised CD8+ T cells from PBMCs. These receptors originate from a human donor in good health (CMV status not recorded). Some clones in this sample may be carry-over from other donors' samples.

The sample holds many counts of this clonotype. The chain has TRBV19 and TRBJ1-1, with D hard to call. Germline V gene data show CDR1 as LNHDA and CDR2 as SQIVND (reference sequence). The V end lost 6 bases, the J end lost 0 bases, and 5 bases lay between the germline ends. This CDR3 has 12 residues. Written as DNA, the CDR3 is TGTGCCAGTAGAACATTGAACACTGAAGCTTTCTTT. Residues: CASRTLNTEAFF.

This clonotype was seen more than once but under ten times. The V and J genes are TRBV4-1 and TRBJ2-5, with D uncertain. The CDR3 is 15 amino acids. The germline V and J ends were trimmed by 4 bases and 2 bases, with 14 bases remaining between them. CDR1 is MGHRA, CDR2 YSYEKL, per germline. The CDR3 DNA is TGCGCCAGCAGCCCCCAAGTGGCGGAGCAAGAGACCCAGTACTTC. Its translation: CASSPQVAEQETQYF.

This clonotype came up many times. The chain uses TRBV28 and TRBJ2-5; 8 positions match TRBD2. The germline CDR1 and CDR2 sequences are MDHEN and SYDVKM. The CDR3 is made up of 15 amino acids. V shed 3 bases, J shed 4 bases, and the junction held 7 bases outside the gene matches. The CDR3 sequence: CASSLVSGIGETQYF. CDR3 sequence (DNA): TGTGCCAGCAGTTTGGTTAGCGGGATTGGAGAGACCCAGTACTTC.

The table lists this clonotype with many counts. The chain carries TRBV7-6 and TRBJ1-5; 8 bases fit TRBD1. CDR1 and CDR2 (germline): SGHVS, FNYEAQ. The CDR3 is 15 amino acids. The V segment lost 4 bases and the J segment 2 bases; nucleotides outside the gene matches: 4. In DNA, the CDR3 is TGTGCCAGCAGCTCGGACAGGGCGGGCAATCAGCCCCAGCATTTT. This sequence encodes CASSSDRAGNQPQHF.

Many counts were recorded for this clonotype. The CDR3 protein is CASSPLERKGSTEAFF. CDR3 in DNA: TGTGCCAGCAGTCCCCTAGAGAGGAAGGGGTCCACTGAAGCTTTCTTT. V usage is TRBV6-1 and J usage is TRBJ1-1, with D maybe TRBD1 (5 bases). This CDR3 has 16 residues. Germline loops: CDR1 MNHNS, CDR2 SASEGT. Trimming cost V 5 bases and J 4 bases, with 20 bases left between them.

The genes are TRBV11-3 and TRBJ2-1; 8 bases match TRBD2. Per germline, CDR1 SGHNT and CDR2 YENEEA. CDR3 length: 13 amino acids. Losses at the gene ends were 3 bases for V and 9 bases for J; bases not matched to a gene: 4. CDR3 residues: CASSLTGGREQFF. The CDR3 bases are TGTGCCAGCAGCTTGACGGGAGGGCGTGAGCAGTTCTTC.

In its sample, this clonotype was seen many times. The chain has TRBV7-3 and TRBJ2-1; D is possibly TRBD2 (6 bases). Germline-derived CDR1 and CDR2 are SGHTA and FQGTGA. This CDR3 spans 15 amino acids. The V end lost 5 bases, the J end lost 4 bases, and 15 bases lay between the germline ends. CDR3 sequence: CASSPSGGGYNEQFF. The CDR3 nucleotides are TGTGCCAGCAGCCCGAGCGGAGGAGGGTACAATGAGCAGTTCTTC.

In this sample, this clonotype turned up many times. This rearrangement joins TRBV7-8 to TRBJ1-2; D gene ambiguous. Trimming cost V 5 bases and J 8 bases, with 15 bases left between them. This CDR3 contains 13 residues. CDR1 and CDR2 from the germline V gene are SGHVS and FQNEAQ. The CDR3 sequence: CASSLRPPEGYTF. The CDR3, as DNA: TGTGCCAGCAGCCTAAGGCCCCCTGAGGGCTACACCTTC.

This clonotype was recorded at least ten times. The rearrangement joins TRBV27 to TRBJ1-2; TRBD1 is a possible D gene (5 bases). Trimming took 5 bases from V and 6 from J, leaving 13 bases between them. CDR3 size: 13 residues. In germline, CDR1 is MNHEY, CDR2 SMNVEV (reference sequence). The CDR3 sequence is CASSGRVGDGYTF. The CDR3 DNA reads as TGTGCCAGCAGTGGCCGGGTGGGGGATGGCTACACCTTC.

This clonotype was observed a handful of times. The V and J genes are TRBV6-6 and TRBJ1-1; TRBD1 is a possible D gene (5 bases). V lost 6 bases and J lost 4, with 12 bases in between. CDR3 length equals 13 residues. Per the germline V gene, CDR1 is MNHNY and CDR2 is SVGAGI (reference sequence). The chain's CDR3 is CASRWGLGTEAFF. The CDR3 nucleotides are TGTGCCAGCAGGTGGGGGTTGGGCACTGAAGCTTTCTTT.

This clonotype was picked up many times. This chain links TRBV28 with TRBJ2-4, with 12 bases identical to TRBD1. The CDR3 is 16 residues long. The trim removed 6 bases at V and 6 bases at J, leaving 9 bases unmatched. Germline V gene sequence: CDR1 MDHEN, CDR2 SYDVKM. In nucleotides, the CDR3 is TGTGCCAGCAGGGGACCGGGACAGGGGGCGGGAAACATTCAGTACTTC. Amino acid sequence: CASRGPGQGAGNIQYF. The variable domain in full, with the rest retrieved from reference TRBV28 and TRBJ2-4, is DVKVTQSSRYLVKRTGEKVFLECVQDMDHENMFWYRQDPGLGLRLIYFSYDVKMKEKGDIPEGYSVSREKKERFSLILESASTNQTSMYLCASRGPGQGAGNIQYFGAGTRLSVL.

This clonotype appeared many times. The gene calls are TRBV7-9 and TRBJ2-2, with no clear D. The germline gives CDR1 SEHNR, CDR2 FQNEAQ (reference sequence). The CDR3 sequence is 13 residues long. V was cut by 5 bases and J by 3 bases, with 7 bases left in between. CDR3 bases: TGTGCCAGCAGCAGACCGGACACCGGGGAGCTGTTTTTT. It codes for CASSRPDTGELFF.

This clonotype was counted many times. The CDR3 protein is CASGLVPGQGATGELFF. In nucleotides, the CDR3 is TGTGCTAGTGGTTTGGTCCCGGGACAGGGTGCGACCGGGGAGCTGTTTTTT. The chain links TRBV12-5 to TRBJ2-2; TRBD1 matches 9 bases. The CDR3 contains 17 residues. The J segment lost 5 bases and the V segment lost 0 bases, leaving 7 bases of the junction unmatched. CDR1 is LGHNT, CDR2 FRNRAP, per germline.

The genes are TRBV7-9 and TRBJ2-1; weak D call: TRBD1 (6 bases). Per the germline V gene, CDR1 is SEHNR and CDR2 is FQNEAQ (reference sequence). The CDR3 extends over 14 amino acids. Trimming removed 2 bases at V and 7 bases at J, with 12 bases between. The DNA for the CDR3 is TGTGCCAGCAGCTTATCCCGGACAGTAAATGAGCAGTTCTTC. Translation gives CASSLSRTVNEQFF.

A single count supports this clonotype. The CDR3 does not end in the conserved phenylalanine or tryptophan, so this is likely a read error. The J gene is TRBJ2-7, the V gene TRBV5-6; no reliable D call. This CDR3 contains 13 residues. The germline gives CDR1 SGHDT, CDR2 YYEEEE. Trimming shortened V by 2 bases and J by 3 bases, and 9 bases separated the two germline ends. CDR3 in amino acids: CASSFGRNYEQYL. CDR3 bases: TGTGCCAGCAGCTTCGGCAGAAACTACGAGCAGTACTTA.

The rearrangement joins TRBV4-2 to TRBJ2-2; D not certain. V was pared by 0 bases and J by 3 bases, with 11 bases between. The CDR3 loop spans 16 amino acids. CDR1 is LGHNA and CDR2 is YNFKEQ in the germline V gene. CDR3 coding DNA: TGTGCCAGCAGCCAAGATTTACTTCCTTACACCGGGGAGCTGTTTTTT. This sequence encodes CASSQDLLPYTGELFF.

This clonotype occurred many times. The chain employs TRBV4-1 and TRBJ2-7, with a weak D call TRBD2 (5 bases). Germline V gene data show CDR1 as MGHRA and CDR2 as YSYEKL. The V gene lost 4 bases and the J gene lost 1 base, with 14 bases spanning the gap. This CDR3 spans 15 amino acids. The CDR3 reads CASSPRGGESYEQYF. CDR3 sequence (DNA): TGCGCCAGCAGCCCCCGGGGTGGGGAATCCTACGAGCAGTACTTC.

This clonotype is a singleton in its sample. An end of the junction does not agree with germline; a read error may underlie this. V is TRBV7-6 and J is TRBJ2-1; 9 bases align to TRBD2. The germline V gene has CDR1 SGHVS and CDR2 FNYEAQ. This CDR3 is 17 amino acids long. CDR3 bases: TGTGCTAGCAGCTTAGGAGTAGGACTAGCGTTATACAATGATCAGTTCTTC. This translates into CASSLGVGLALYNDQFF.

This clonotype was detected a few times. The chain recombines TRBV20-1 with TRBJ2-3, with no clear D. The CDR3 is 13 amino acids. Germline lookup yields CDR1 DFQATT and CDR2 SNEGSKA (reference sequence). Trimming removed 4 bases from V and 5 bases from J, with 13 bases in between. The CDR3 DNA is TGCAGTGCTACTCTCTGGGTCCAAGATACGCAGTATTTT. Its translation: CSATLWVQDTQYF.

CDR3 loop: CASIGRIYIDSTDTQYF. The CDR3 region has the DNA TGTGCCAGCATTGGACGCATCTATATCGATAGCACAGATACGCAGTATTTT. The chain recombines TRBV6-2 or TRBV6-3 with TRBJ2-3; D is undetermined. In germline, CDR1 is MNHEY, CDR2 SVGEGT. The germline V and J ends were trimmed by 7 bases and 0 bases, with 20 bases remaining between them. The CDR3 totals 17 residues.

This clonotype was picked up a small number of times. The chain combines TRBV5-6 with TRBJ1-1, with TRBD1 as a possible D gene (5 bases). Germline loops: CDR1 SGHDT, CDR2 YYEEEE. The CDR3 is 15 amino acids. Trimming took 1 base from V and 3 from J, leaving 13 bases between them. In DNA, the CDR3 is TGTGCCAGCAGCTTGAGGCGGGGCCGTGACACTGAAGCTTTCTTT. It codes for CASSLRRGRDTEAFF.

The chain has TRBV6-1 and TRBJ2-5, with D unclear. Germline values: CDR1 MNHNS, CDR2 SASEGT. The CDR3 extends over 11 amino acids. V lost 10 bases to trimming and J lost 6 bases, with 12 bases between them. CDR3: CANHFRQTQYF. CDR3 nucleotides: TGTGCCAACCACTTCAGGCAGACCCAGTACTTC.

In its sample, this clonotype was seen a few times. This chain connects TRBV20-1 to TRBJ2-5, with D uncertain. The CDR3 contains 14 residues. Germline V gene lookup returns CDR1 DFQATT and CDR2 SNEGSKA (reference sequence). V lost 3 bases and J lost 0, with 11 bases in between. DNA of the CDR3: TGCAGTGCTAGTCCGACCGGGTACCAAGAGACCCAGTACTTC. Translation gives CSASPTGYQETQYF.

This clonotype was recorded at least ten times. At one end the junction does not follow the germline gene, possibly because of a read error. This chain uses TRBV9 with TRBJ2-5; 9 nucleotides match TRBD2. Germline loops: CDR1 SGDLS, CDR2 YYNGEE. The CDR3 has 15 residues. The CDR3 sequence: CASSTSGRASEAQYF. The CDR3 DNA follows: TGTGCCAGCAGCACTAGCGGGCGGGCGTCAGAGGCCCAGTACTTC.

A few counts support this clonotype. V gene TRBV7-6 combines with J gene TRBJ2-1; 11 bases map to TRBD2. The CDR3 is 15 amino acids. V trimming: 5 bases; J trimming: 8 bases; junction bases outside the gene matches: 8. Germline CDR1 is SGHVS and CDR2 is FNYEAQ. CDR3 amino acids: CASSPPLAGGYEQFF. DNA of the CDR3: TGTGCCAGCAGCCCCCCCCTAGCGGGAGGTTATGAGCAGTTCTTC.

This chain joins TRBV20-1 and TRBJ1-4; D not certain. Trimming removed 3 bases at V and 6 bases at J, with 5 bases between. Germline V lookup: CDR1 DFQATT, CDR2 SNEGSKA (reference sequence). The CDR3 extends over 11 amino acids. CDR3 coding DNA: TGCAGTGCTAGGACGGATGAAAAACTGTTTTTT. It translates to CSARTDEKLFF.

The chain links TRBV7-9 to TRBJ1-1; D is uncertain. V lost 6 bases and J 3 bases, leaving 8 bases between the germline ends. Germline V lookup: CDR1 SEHNR, CDR2 FQNEAQ (reference sequence). The CDR3 has 12 residues. CDR3 nucleotide sequence: TGTGCCAGCAGTCACCAGTACACTGAAGCTTTCTTT. Residues: CASSHQYTEAFF.